Below are 16 T cell receptor beta chains sequenced from a single sample in a study of blood T cell repertoires in COVID-19 (dated by TCRdb to 2020 to 2022). The method behind the library was the immunoSEQ multiplex PCR assay. TCRdb stores this immuneACCESS table with in-frame sequences only. Part of the clones is absent; in the studies checked, under half of the shortfall reflects unresolved V genes, and no reason is known for the rest. This sample holds more than 45,000 clones; around 81% were observed only once. Together, the top ten hold about 8.8% of the sample. Sequenced material: peripheral blood. Every receptor here comes from a man aged 80 or over with COVID-19, enrolled during active disease.

The rearrangement uses TRBV5-1 and TRBJ2-4, with 9 bases identical to TRBD1. Looked up from germline, CDR1 is SGHRS and CDR2 is YFSETQ. There are 17 residues in the CDR3. With V trimmed by 0 bases and J by 2 bases, 6 bases remained unmatched. The CDR3 region has the DNA TGCGCCAGCAGCTTGGAACAGGGGGCTAAGTCCAAAAACATTCAGTACTTC. This translates into CASSLEQGAKSKNIQYF.

The chain is built from TRBV9 and TRBJ1-2; 10 bases map to TRBD1. Germline assignment: CDR1 SGDLS and CDR2 YYNGEE. V lost 0 bases to trimming and J lost 6 bases; unmatched junction nucleotides: 5. The CDR3 contains 15 residues. CDR3 DNA: TGTGCCAGCAGCGTAGGAGGACAGGGGGTTAATGGCTACACCTTC. Its translation: CASSVGGQGVNGYTF.

The chain employs TRBV18 and TRBJ2-3, with 11 bases that match TRBD2. This CDR3 is built from 19 residues. The ends lost 5 bases at V and 0 bases at J; junction bases unmatched: 13. Germline V lookup: CDR1 KGHSH, CDR2 LQKENI. The CDR3 sequence is CASSTDSGRARYSTDTQYF. The CDR3 DNA reads as TGTGCCAGCTCAACCGATAGCGGGAGGGCCCGATATAGCACAGATACGCAGTATTTT.

As concerns this clone: The junction differs from germline at one of its ends, possibly a read error. The chain links TRBV27 to TRBJ2-3, with D perhaps matching TRBD2 (7 bases). The length of the CDR3 is 14 residues. In germline, CDR1 is MNHEY, CDR2 SMNVEV (reference sequence). The CDR3: CASSLRRGGLALLF. CDR3 sequence (DNA): TGTGCCAGCAGTTTAAGGAGGGGGGGCCTCGCTCTCTTATTT.

This chain uses TRBV5-6 with TRBJ1-2; D uncertain. V lost 0 bases and J lost 7, with 7 bases in between. Germline lookup yields CDR1 SGHDT and CDR2 YYEEEE. The CDR3 runs to 12 residues. CDR3 loop: CASSLEPGGYTF. The CDR3 DNA reads TGTGCCAGCAGCTTGGAGCCCGGTGGCTACACCTTC.

The gene calls are TRBV7-9 and TRBJ1-1; 9 bases line up with TRBD1. The CDR3 covers 13 residues. Germline trimming cut 5 bases from V and 7 bases from J; bases unmatched to any gene: 5. CDR1 SEHNR and CDR2 FQNEAQ come from the germline V gene (reference sequence). DNA of the CDR3: TGTGCCAGCAGCCACGGGACAGGGAATGAAGCTTTCTTT. This codes for CASSHGTGNEAFF.

V and J are TRBV19 and TRBJ2-1, with TRBD2 identical over 7 bases. CDR1 and CDR2 (germline): LNHDA, SQIVND (reference sequence). V dropped 3 bases and J dropped 7; count of bases not matched to a gene: 15. The CDR3 extends over 17 amino acids. The CDR3 protein is CASSIALRGGPINEQFF. CDR3 DNA: TGTGCCAGTAGTATTGCCCTACGGGGAGGGCCGATAAATGAGCAGTTCTTC.

The V and J genes are TRBV6-6 and TRBJ2-3, with D perhaps matching TRBD2 (6 bases). Germline-derived CDR1 and CDR2 are MNHNY and SVGAGI (reference sequence). With 8 bases removed from V and 0 bases from J, the gap between germline ends came to 6 bases. This CDR3 spans 12 amino acids. The CDR3 DNA follows: TGTGCCAGCGCGGGGAGCACAGATACGCAGTATTTT. As protein: CASAGSTDTQYF.

This rearrangement joins TRBV7-9 to TRBJ2-7, with 7 bases fitting TRBD1. The J segment lost 1 base and the V segment lost 5 bases, leaving 11 bases of the junction unmatched. Germline V gives CDR1 SEHNR, CDR2 FQNEAQ (reference sequence). The CDR3 spans 16 residues. The CDR3 nucleotides read TGTGCCAGCAGCAAACGATACAGGGGTCGGTCCTACGAGCAGTACGTC. This sequence encodes CASSKRYRGRSYEQYV.

This chain uses TRBV5-1 with TRBJ1-2; TRBD1 aligns across 10 bases. Germline-derived CDR1 and CDR2 are SGHRS and YFSETQ. The length of the CDR3 is 14 residues. The V segment lost 4 bases and the J segment 4 bases; nucleotides outside the gene matches: 4. DNA of the CDR3: TGCGCCAGCAGCCCCGGGGACAGGGGCTATGGCTACACCTTC. It is translated as CASSPGDRGYGYTF.

V and J are TRBV14 and TRBJ2-7; 14 bases line up with TRBD2. Germline V gives CDR1 SGHDN, CDR2 FVKESK. CDR3 length: 15 amino acids. Trimming at V came to 3 bases and at J to 2 bases, leaving 0 bases not matched to a gene. CDR3 coding DNA: TGTGCCAGCAGCCAGGGACTAGCGGGAGCCTACGAGCAGTACGTC. It encodes CASSQGLAGAYEQYV.

This clone was observed once. The V gene is TRBV18, the J gene TRBJ1-1; the D is unclear. This CDR3 comprises 17 residues. V lost 2 bases to trimming and J lost 0 bases, with 16 bases between them. Germline assignment: CDR1 KGHSH and CDR2 LQKENI. CDR3 in amino acids: CASSPDIGFIMNTEAFF. CDR3 DNA: TGTGCCAGCTCACCAGACATTGGGTTTATTATGAACACTGAAGCTTTCTTT.

The chain joins TRBV3-1 (or the pseudogene TRBV3-2) to TRBJ1-2; D is ambiguous. The CDR3 totals 15 residues. The V gene's germline CDR1 is LGHDT and CDR2 YNNKEL (reference sequence). V was clipped by 1 base and J by 4 bases, with 13 bases between them. This chain's CDR3 is CASSQGSPAVYGYTF. The CDR3 coding sequence is TGTGCCAGCAGCCAAGGATCGCCAGCGGTCTATGGCTACACCTTC.

Here the CDR3 reads CASSLMGNPTYEQYF. CDR3 coding DNA: TGTGCCAGCAGCTTAATGGGCAATCCTACCTACGAGCAGTACTTC. The chain couples TRBV7-9 to TRBJ2-7, with D hard to call. Germline CDR1 is SEHNR and CDR2 is FQNEAQ (reference sequence). V gave up 2 bases and J gave up 2 bases, with 13 bases separating them. The CDR3 extends over 15 amino acids.

The J gene is TRBJ1-2, the V gene TRBV3-1 (or the pseudogene TRBV3-2), with D unresolved. Trimming stripped 1 base from V and 4 bases from J, with 7 bases between. Germline values: CDR1 LGHDT, CDR2 YNNKEL (reference sequence). The CDR3 is 13 residues long. The CDR3 region is CASSQAAGYGYTF. CDR3 sequence (DNA): TGTGCCAGCAGCCAAGCGGCAGGCTATGGCTACACCTTC.

The J gene is TRBJ2-7, the V gene TRBV15, with D maybe TRBD2 (6 bases). Germline V gene lookup returns CDR1 LNHNV and CDR2 YYDKDF (reference sequence). The CDR3 has 12 residues. V lost 0 bases and J lost 7, with 7 bases in between. CDR3 sequence reads: CATSRDRGEQYF. The DNA of the CDR3 is TGTGCCACCAGCAGAGATCGGGGGGAGCAGTACTTC.